The T cell receptor beta chain described here comes from a study of blood T cell repertoires in COVID-19. V lost 4 bases to trimming and J lost 5 bases; unmatched junction nucleotides: 15. The germline V gene has CDR1 MNHEY and CDR2 SMNVEV (reference sequence). The CDR3 runs 17 residues. In the original analysis: Estimation of nucleated cell counts relied on the amplification of reference gene primers. TCRdb's table, derived via immunoSEQ multiplex PCR, lists solely in-frame clones and lacks some. The D gene and trimming were derived from the DNA, and the V and J assignments and clone size from that table. Altogether over 100,000 clones are present, roughly 80% being singletons, with the ten largest covering 12%.

The chain carries TRBV27 and TRBJ2-5; 8 bases line up with TRBD1. This sequence originates from a woman aged 60 to 75 with acute or convalescent COVID-19. Sequencing was done on a sample of peripheral blood. CDR3 sequence reads: CASSYILPGQAPETQYF. DNA of the CDR3: TGTGCCAGCAGTTACATTCTCCCGGGACAGGCCCCGGAGACCCAGTACTTC.